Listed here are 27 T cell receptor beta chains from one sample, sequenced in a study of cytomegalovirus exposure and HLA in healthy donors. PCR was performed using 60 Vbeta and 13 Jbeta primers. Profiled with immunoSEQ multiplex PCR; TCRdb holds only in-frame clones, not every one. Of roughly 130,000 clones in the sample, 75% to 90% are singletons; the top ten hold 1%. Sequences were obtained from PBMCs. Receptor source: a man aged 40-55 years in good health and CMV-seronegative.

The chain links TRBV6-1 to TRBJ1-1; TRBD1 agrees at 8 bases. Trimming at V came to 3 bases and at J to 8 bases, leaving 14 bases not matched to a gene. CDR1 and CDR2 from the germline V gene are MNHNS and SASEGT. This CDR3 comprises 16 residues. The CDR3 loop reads CASSDTGTGVRREAFF. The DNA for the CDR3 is TGTGCCAGCAGTGACACCGGGACAGGTGTACGGAGGGAAGCTTTCTTT.

This CDR3 is CAWSVGRGRVTEAFF. The CDR3 DNA sequence: TGTGCCTGGAGTGTAGGGCGGGGGCGGGTCACTGAAGCTTTCTTT. This sequence joins TRBV30 and TRBJ1-1; TRBD1 might be the D (6 bases). Germline-derived CDR1 and CDR2 are GTSNPN and SVGIG (reference sequence). V dropped 0 bases and J dropped 4 bases, with 15 bases sitting between them. CDR3 size: 15 residues. Supplemented by reference TRBV30 and TRBJ1-1, the full variable domain reads SQTIHQWPATLVQPVGSPLSLECTVEGTSNPNLYWYRQAAGRGLQLLFYSVGIGQISSEVPQNLSASRPQDRQFILSSKKLLLSDSGFYLCAWSVGRGRVTEAFFGQGTRLTVV.

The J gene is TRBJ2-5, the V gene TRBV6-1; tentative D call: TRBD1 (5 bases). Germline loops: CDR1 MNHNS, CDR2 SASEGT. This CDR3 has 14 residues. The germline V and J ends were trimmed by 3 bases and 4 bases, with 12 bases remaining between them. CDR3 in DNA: TGTGCCAGCAGTGACCGGGCAGGGCCAGAGACCCAGTACTTC. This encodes CASSDRAGPETQYF.

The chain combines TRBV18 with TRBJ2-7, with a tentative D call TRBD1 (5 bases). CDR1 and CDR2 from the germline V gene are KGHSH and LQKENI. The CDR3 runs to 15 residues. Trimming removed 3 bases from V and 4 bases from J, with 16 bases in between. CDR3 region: CASSPPGQLTYEQYF. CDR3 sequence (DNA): TGTGCCAGCTCACCGCCAGGGCAGCTTACTTACGAGCAGTACTTC.

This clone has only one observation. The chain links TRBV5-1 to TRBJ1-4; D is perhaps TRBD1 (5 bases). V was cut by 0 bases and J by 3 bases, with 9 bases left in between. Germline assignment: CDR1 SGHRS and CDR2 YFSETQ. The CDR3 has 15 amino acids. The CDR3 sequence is CASSLGGAANEKLFF. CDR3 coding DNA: TGCGCCAGCAGCTTGGGCGGGGCAGCTAATGAAAAACTGTTTTTT.

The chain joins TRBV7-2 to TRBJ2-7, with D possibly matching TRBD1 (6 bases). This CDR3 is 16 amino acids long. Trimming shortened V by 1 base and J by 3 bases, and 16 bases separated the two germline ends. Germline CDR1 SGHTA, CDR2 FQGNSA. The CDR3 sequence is CASSLGVGHPLYEQYF. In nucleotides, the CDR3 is TGTGCCAGCAGCTTAGGGGTGGGACATCCCCTCTACGAGCAGTACTTC.

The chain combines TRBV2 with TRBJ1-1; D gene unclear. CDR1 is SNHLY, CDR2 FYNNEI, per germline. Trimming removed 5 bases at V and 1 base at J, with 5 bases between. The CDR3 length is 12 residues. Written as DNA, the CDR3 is TGTGCCAGCAGTATAGCGAACACTGAAGCTTTCTTT. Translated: CASSIANTEAFF.

The CDR3 bases are TGTGCCAGCAGTTCCTTGGGGGGACAGGGATATGAAAAACTGTTTTTT. It encodes CASSSLGGQGYEKLFF. J is TRBJ1-4 and V is TRBV6-5, with 9 positions matching TRBD1. V dropped 4 bases and J dropped 6; count of bases not matched to a gene: 9. Germline lookup yields CDR1 MNHEY and CDR2 SVGAGI. This CDR3 comprises 16 residues.

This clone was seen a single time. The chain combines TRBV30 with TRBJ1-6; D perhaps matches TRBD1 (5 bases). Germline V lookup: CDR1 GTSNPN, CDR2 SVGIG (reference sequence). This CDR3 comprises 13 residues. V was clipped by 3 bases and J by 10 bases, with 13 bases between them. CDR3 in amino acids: CAWRTPGGSPLHF. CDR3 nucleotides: TGTGCCTGGAGAACTCCGGGGGGGTCACCCCTCCACTTT.

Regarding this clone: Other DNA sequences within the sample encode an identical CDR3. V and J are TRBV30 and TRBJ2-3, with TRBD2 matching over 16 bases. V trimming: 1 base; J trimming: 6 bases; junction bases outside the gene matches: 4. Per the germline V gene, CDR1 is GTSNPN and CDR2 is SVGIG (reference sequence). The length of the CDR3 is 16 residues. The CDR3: CAWSEGLAGGGDTQYF. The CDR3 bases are TGTGCCTGGAGTGAGGGACTAGCGGGAGGGGGCGATACGCAGTATTTT.

The CDR3 region is CASSGGVNADTQYF. CDR3 DNA: TGCGCCAGCAGCGGAGGAGTCAACGCAGATACGCAGTATTTT. The V call is TRBV5-1, the J call TRBJ2-3, with D perhaps matching TRBD2 (5 bases). The CDR3 has 14 residues. V was cut by 4 bases and J by 4 bases, with 13 bases left in between. The germline gives CDR1 SGHRS, CDR2 YFSETQ.

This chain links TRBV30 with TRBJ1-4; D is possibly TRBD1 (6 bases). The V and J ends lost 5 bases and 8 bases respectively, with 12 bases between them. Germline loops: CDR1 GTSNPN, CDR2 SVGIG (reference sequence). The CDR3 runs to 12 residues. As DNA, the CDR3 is TGTGCCTGGGGGACACTCGACGAAAAACTGTTTTTT. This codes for CAWGTLDEKLFF.

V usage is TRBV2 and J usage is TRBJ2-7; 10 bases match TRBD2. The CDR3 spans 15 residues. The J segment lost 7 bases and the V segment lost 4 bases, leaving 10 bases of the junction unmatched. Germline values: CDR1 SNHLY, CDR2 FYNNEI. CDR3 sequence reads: CASSATSGNGEEQYF. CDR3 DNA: TGTGCCAGCAGTGCCACTAGCGGGAATGGTGAAGAGCAGTACTTC.

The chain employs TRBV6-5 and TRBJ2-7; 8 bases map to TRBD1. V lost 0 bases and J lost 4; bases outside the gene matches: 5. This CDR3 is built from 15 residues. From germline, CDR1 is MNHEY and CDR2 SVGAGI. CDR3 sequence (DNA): TGTGCCAGCAGTTACTCGACAGGGGACAAATACGAGCAGTACTTC. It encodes CASSYSTGDKYEQYF.

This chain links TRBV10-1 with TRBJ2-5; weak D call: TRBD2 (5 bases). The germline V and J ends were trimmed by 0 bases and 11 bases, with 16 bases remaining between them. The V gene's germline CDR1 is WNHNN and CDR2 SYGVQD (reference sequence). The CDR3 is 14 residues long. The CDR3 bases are TGCGCCAGCAGTGAGTCGATGAGGGCCGGAGAGCAGTACTTC. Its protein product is CASSESMRAGEQYF.

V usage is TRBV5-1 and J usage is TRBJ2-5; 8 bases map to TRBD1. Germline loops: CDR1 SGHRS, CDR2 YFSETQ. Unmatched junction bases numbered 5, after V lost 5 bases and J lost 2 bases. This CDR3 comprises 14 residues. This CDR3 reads CASRPQGAQETQYF. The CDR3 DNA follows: TGCGCCAGCAGACCCCAGGGGGCTCAAGAGACCCAGTACTTC. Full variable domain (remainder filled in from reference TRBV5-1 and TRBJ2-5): KAGVTQTPRYLIKTRGQQVTLSCSPISGHRSVSWYQQTPGQGLQFLFEYFSETQRNKGNFPGRFSGRQFSNSRSEMNVSTLELGDSALYLCASRPQGAQETQYFGPGTRLLVL.

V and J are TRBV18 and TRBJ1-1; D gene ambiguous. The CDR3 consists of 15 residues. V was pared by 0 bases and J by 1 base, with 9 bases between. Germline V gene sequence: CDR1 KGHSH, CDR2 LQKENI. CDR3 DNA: TGTGCCAGCTCACCACCGGCCCAGTCGAACACTGAAGCTTTCTTT. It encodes CASSPPAQSNTEAFF.

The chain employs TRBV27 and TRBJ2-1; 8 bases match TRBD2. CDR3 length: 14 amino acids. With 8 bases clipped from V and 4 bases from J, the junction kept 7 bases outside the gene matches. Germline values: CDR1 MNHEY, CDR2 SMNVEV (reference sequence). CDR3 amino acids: CASSVSGSYNEQFF. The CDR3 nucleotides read TGTGCCAGCTCTGTGAGCGGGAGTTACAATGAGCAGTTCTTC.

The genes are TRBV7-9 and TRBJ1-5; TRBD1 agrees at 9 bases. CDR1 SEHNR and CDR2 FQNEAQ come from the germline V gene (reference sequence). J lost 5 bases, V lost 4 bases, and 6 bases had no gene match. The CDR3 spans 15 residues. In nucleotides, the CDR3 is TGTGCCAGCAGCTCCAACCGGGACAGGGATCAGCCCCAGCATTTT. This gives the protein CASSSNRDRDQPQHF.

The CDR3 DNA is TGTGCCAGCAAAACACGACAGGACTCCTACGAGCAGTACTTC. It specifies CASKTRQDSYEQYF. This chain joins TRBV6-1 and TRBJ2-7; D perhaps matches TRBD1 (6 bases). The CDR3 extends over 14 amino acids. Germline-derived CDR1 and CDR2 are MNHNS and SASEGT. V lost 7 bases and J 0 bases, leaving 13 bases between the germline ends.

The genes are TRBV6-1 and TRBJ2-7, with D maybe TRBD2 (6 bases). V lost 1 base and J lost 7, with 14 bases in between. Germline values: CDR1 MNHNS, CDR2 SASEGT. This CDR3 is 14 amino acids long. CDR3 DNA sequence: TGTGCCAGCAGTGAAGTCGGGGGAGTGGGGGAGCAGTACTTC. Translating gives CASSEVGGVGEQYF.

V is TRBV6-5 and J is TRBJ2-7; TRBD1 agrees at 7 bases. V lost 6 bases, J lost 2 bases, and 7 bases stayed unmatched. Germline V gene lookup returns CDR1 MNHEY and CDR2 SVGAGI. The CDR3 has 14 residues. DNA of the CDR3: TGTGCCAGCAGCTCGGGACAGAATACCTACGAGCAGTACTTC. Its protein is CASSSGQNTYEQYF.

CDR3 in amino acids: CASSLAPQGDEQFF. CDR3 DNA: TGTGCCAGCAGCTTAGCCCCCCAGGGGGATGAGCAGTTCTTC. J is TRBJ2-1 and V is TRBV7-6; 7 bases match TRBD1. Looked up from germline, CDR1 is SGHVS and CDR2 is FNYEAQ. With V trimmed by 0 bases and J by 8 bases, 4 bases remained unmatched. This CDR3 spans 14 amino acids.

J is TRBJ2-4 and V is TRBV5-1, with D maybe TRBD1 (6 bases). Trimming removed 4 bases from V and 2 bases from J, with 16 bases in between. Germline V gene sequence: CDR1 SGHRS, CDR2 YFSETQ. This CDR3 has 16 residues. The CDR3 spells CASSLGTWGTKNIQYF. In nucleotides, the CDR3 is TGCGCCAGCAGCCTAGGGACATGGGGAACCAAAAACATTCAGTACTTC.

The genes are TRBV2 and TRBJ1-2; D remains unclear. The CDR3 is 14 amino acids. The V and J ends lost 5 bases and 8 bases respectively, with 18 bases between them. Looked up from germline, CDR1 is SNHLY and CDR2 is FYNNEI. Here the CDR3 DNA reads TGTGCCAGCAGTTCAGACATCTACTCGGGGGGCTACACCTTC. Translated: CASSSDIYSGGYTF.

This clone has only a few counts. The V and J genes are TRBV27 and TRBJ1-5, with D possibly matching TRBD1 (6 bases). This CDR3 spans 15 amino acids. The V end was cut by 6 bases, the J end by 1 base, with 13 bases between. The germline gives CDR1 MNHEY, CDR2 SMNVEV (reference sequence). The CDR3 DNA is TGTGCCAGCAGCAAACAGGGTTGGAGCAATCAGCCCCAGCATTTT. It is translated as CASSKQGWSNQPQHF.

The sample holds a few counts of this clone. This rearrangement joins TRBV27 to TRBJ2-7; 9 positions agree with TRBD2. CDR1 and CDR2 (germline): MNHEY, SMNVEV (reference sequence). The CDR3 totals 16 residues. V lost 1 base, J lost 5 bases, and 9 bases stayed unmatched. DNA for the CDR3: TGTGCCAGCAGTTTATGGGCGGGAGGGCCGACCCACGAGCAGTACTTC. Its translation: CASSLWAGGPTHEQYF.